This is a list of T cell receptor beta chains from one sample in a study of human T cells and chemical hapten exposure. TCRdb processed the RACE reads anew with MiXCR; each CDR3 protein has one entry. The data show roughly 38,000 distinct CDR3 sequences, approximately 12% seen once. The sequenced sample was whole blood, obtained in connection with sensitization to the hapten diphenylcyclopropenone (DPC). These receptors all come from a woman aged 40 to 50 with alopecia areata. Some clones in this sample may be carry-over from other donors' samples. Each CDR3 is given with its conserved first and last residue. D genes are given only for firm matches. Size tells how often a clone was seen (once, few, many) or the class of an expanded clone, and some rows leave it out.

TRBV2	many	TRBJ2-1	TRBD1	TGTGCCAGCTTACCGGGACAGGCCAACAATGAGCAGTTCTTC	CASLPGQANNEQFF
TRBV29-1	many	TRBJ1-1	.	TGCAGCGTTGACCGCGCGAGACAAGCTTTCTTT	CSVDRARQAFF
TRBV28	many	TRBJ2-3	.	TGTGCCAGCAGTCCCCAGGTGGGCACAGATACGCAGTATTTT	CASSPQVGTDTQYF
TRBV20-1	few	TRBJ2-2	.	TGCAGTGCTAGAGGTGGCGCGAACACCGGGGAGCTGTTTTTT	CSARGGANTGELFF
TRBV6-5	many	TRBJ2-3	.	TGTGCCAGCAAGAACGGGGGACCCCGTGATACGCAGTATTTT	CASKNGGPRDTQYF
TRBV7-2	few	TRBJ2-1	.	TGTGCCAGCAGCTTAGTCAATGAGCAGTTCTTC	CASSLVNEQFF
TRBV29-1	.	TRBJ2-7	.	TGCAGCGTCGGGACCCCAGGGGACGAGCAGTACTTC	CSVGTPGDEQYF
TRBV10-3	many	TRBJ2-3	TRBD2	TGTGCCATCAGTGAGCTGCGGGGGGGCCCAGATACGCAGTATTTT	CAISELRGGPDTQYF
TRBV2	many	TRBJ2-7	.	TGTGCCAGCAGGACCCAGCAGGACGAGCAGTACTTC	CASRTQQDEQYF
TRBV20-1	.	TRBJ2-5	.	TGCAGTGTCTCGGACAGAGAGACCCAGTACTTC	CSVSDRETQYF
TRBV7-2	.	TRBJ1-5	TRBD1	TGTGCCAGCAGCTTAGCGAGAGACAGGGGTCAGCCCCAGCATTTT	CASSLARDRGQPQHF
TRBV20-1	many	TRBJ2-5	TRBD2	TGCAGTGCTGGTAGGACTAGCGGGATTAGGACCCAGTACTTC	CSAGRTSGIRTQYF
TRBV5-1	.	TRBJ1-1	.	TGCGCCAGCAGCTTACAGACAGGTTCGAACACTGAAGCTTTCTTT	CASSLQTGSNTEAFF
TRBV20-1	.	TRBJ2-3	TRBD2	TGCAGTGCTACAGCGGGAGATGTGGATACGCAGTATTTT	CSATAGDVDTQYF
TRBV11-2	.	TRBJ2-1	.	TGTGCCAGCAGCCCCCGACGGGACCCTACCTTGGATGAGCAGTTCTTC	CASSPRRDPTLDEQFF
TRBV29-1	few	TRBJ1-4	TRBD1	TGCAGCGTTGATGGACAGGGCGGTGAAAAACTGTTTTTT	CSVDGQGGEKLFF
TRBV20-1	many	TRBJ1-3	.	TGCAGTGCTAGAGTCAGCTCTGGAAACACCATATATTTT	CSARVSSGNTIYF
TRBV3-1	many	TRBJ2-5	TRBD2	TGTGCCAGCAGCCAAGAAGGAAGGGAGGGCGAGACCCAGTACTTC	CASSQEGREGETQYF
TRBV28	.	TRBJ1-5	.	TGTGCCAGCAGCCCCCACGGGAGCAATCAGCCCCAGCATTTT	CASSPHGSNQPQHF
TRBV10-2	.	TRBJ2-7	.	TGCGCCAGCAGGGGATCCGGGACGGCCCCCTACGAGCAGTACTTC	CASRGSGTAPYEQYF
TRBV2	.	TRBJ1-1	.	TGTGCCAGCACCCCATCGGAACGTATGAACACTGAAGCTTTCTTT	CASTPSERMNTEAFF
TRBV2	many	TRBJ2-1	.	TGTGCCAGCAGGGTTTACAATGAGCAGTTCTTC	CASRVYNEQFF
TRBV10-3	many	TRBJ2-3	TRBD2	TGTGCCATCAGGGAGGGACTAGCCATCCTGAGCACAGATACGCAGTATTTT	CAIREGLAILSTDTQYF
TRBV29-1	.	TRBJ2-5	TRBD2	TGCAGCGCCGGGGACTATCAAGAGACCCAGTACTTC	CSAGDYQETQYF
TRBV4-3	.	TRBJ2-7	TRBD1	TGCGCCAGCAGCCAGAACGACAGGGGCTACTACGAGCAGTACTTC	CASSQNDRGYYEQYF
TRBV4-1	many	TRBJ2-2	TRBD2	TGCGCCAGCAGAAGTACTAGCGGGAACACCGGGGAGCTGTTTTTT	CASRSTSGNTGELFF
TRBV11-2	many	TRBJ2-1	.	TGTGCCAGCAGCGCTCCAGATCCCGGCATAGGCGGTGAGCAGTTCTTC	CASSAPDPGIGGEQFF
TRBV7-6	many	TRBJ2-1	.	TGTGCCAGCAGCCTCCCGGGACATACCAACAATGAGCAGTTCTTC	CASSLPGHTNNEQFF
TRBV6-1	once	TRBJ2-7	TRBD1	TGTGCCAGCACTGTGACAGGGGACTCCTACGAGCAGTACTTC	CASTVTGDSYEQYF
TRBV12-3/TRBV12-4	few	TRBJ1-6	.	TGTGCCAGCAGGAGAGGGGCGTATAATTCACCCCTCCACTTT	CASRRGAYNSPLHF
TRBV6-2/TRBV6-3	few	TRBJ2-5	.	TGTGCCAGCAGTTACCCAGTCTCGGAAGAGACCCAGTACTTC	CASSYPVSEETQYF
TRBV28	.	TRBJ2-7	.	TGTGCCAGCAGTTTAGTCCCCGGCATCTCCTACGAGCAGTACTTC	CASSLVPGISYEQYF
TRBV7-9	few	TRBJ2-1	.	TGTGCCAGCAGCCCAACCGGGACGGCCCGGGGTGAGCAGTTCTTC	CASSPTGTARGEQFF
TRBV29-1	many	TRBJ2-1	TRBD2	TGCAGCGCCATTCCCCCGACTAGCGGGAGAATCAATGAGCAGTTCTTC	CSAIPPTSGRINEQFF
TRBV29-1	.	TRBJ2-3	.	TGCAGCGTTCCCGGGTTTAATCCAGATACGCAGTATTTT	CSVPGFNPDTQYF
TRBV23-1	few	TRBJ2-6	.	TGCGCCAGCAGTCAATTCTCAAGGCCGCCGCGTGGGGCCAACGTCCTGACTTTC	CASSQFSRPPRGANVLTF
TRBV6-5	many	TRBJ1-6	TRBD1	TGTGCCAGCACCATGGGACAGCTGAATTCACCCCTCCATTTT	CASTMGQLNSPLHF
TRBV29-1	many	TRBJ2-3	.	TGCAGCGTTGCCATGGGGAGCACAGATACGCAGTATTTT	CSVAMGSTDTQYF
TRBV18	.	TRBJ2-5	.	TGTGCCAGCTCACGCGGACAGACCGATCAAGAGACCCAGTACTTC	CASSRGQTDQETQYF
TRBV6-2/TRBV6-3	.	TRBJ1-5	.	TGTGCCAGCAGTTACTCGATAGGCCAGACTCATAGCAATCAGCCCCAGCATTTT	CASSYSIGQTHSNQPQHF
TRBV6-2/TRBV6-3	many	TRBJ2-3	.	TGTGCCAGCAGTGAACATACTCTAGGTACGCAGTATTTT	CASSEHTLGTQYF
TRBV28	few	TRBJ2-5	.	TGTGCCAGCAGTTTAGGGGGCTTGACCCAGTACTTC	CASSLGGLTQYF